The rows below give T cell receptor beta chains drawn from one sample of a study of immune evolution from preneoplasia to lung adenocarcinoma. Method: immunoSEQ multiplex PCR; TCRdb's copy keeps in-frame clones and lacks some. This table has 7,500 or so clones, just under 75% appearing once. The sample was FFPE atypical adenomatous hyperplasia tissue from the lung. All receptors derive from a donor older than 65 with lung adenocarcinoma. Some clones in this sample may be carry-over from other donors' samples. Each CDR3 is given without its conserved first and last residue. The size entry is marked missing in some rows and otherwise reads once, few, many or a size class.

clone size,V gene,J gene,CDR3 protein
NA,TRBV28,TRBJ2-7,ASTIQGSYEQY
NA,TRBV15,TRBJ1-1,ATSSQGNTEAF
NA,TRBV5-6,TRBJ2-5,ASSLAAGRKTQY
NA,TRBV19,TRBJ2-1,ASGLYPLNEQF
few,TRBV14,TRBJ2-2,ASSRHRGDTGELF
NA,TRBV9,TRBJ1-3,ASSAQQGGGNTIY
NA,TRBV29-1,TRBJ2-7,SVEYPGLVGYEQY
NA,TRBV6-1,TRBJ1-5,ASSEGWQGHSNQPQH
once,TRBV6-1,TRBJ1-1,ASSLTGGYTEAF
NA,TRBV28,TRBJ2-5,ASSRGSDETQY
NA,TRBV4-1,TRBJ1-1,ASSQVRVVAEAF
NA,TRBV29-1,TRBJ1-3,SVAGQRSGNTIY
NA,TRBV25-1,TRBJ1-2,ASSESRQRLYGYT
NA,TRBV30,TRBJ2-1,AWSATSGIRDEQF
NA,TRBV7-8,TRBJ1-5,ASSLIRVRQPQH
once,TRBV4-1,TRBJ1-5,ASSQGTVGQPQH
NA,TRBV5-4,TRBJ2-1,ASSDERRGGGNEQF
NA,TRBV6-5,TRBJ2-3,ASSYSGRSPTDTQY
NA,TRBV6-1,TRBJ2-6,ASKTGSGANVLT
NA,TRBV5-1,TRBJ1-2,ASSLESAVNYGYT
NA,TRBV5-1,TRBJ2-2,ASSLEGGLTGELF
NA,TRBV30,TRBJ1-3,AWDGGLNLISGNTIY
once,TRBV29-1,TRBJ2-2,SVDGLHPGELF
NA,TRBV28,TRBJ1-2,ASSLQGRGYT
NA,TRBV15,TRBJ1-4,ATSKLRGAEEKLF
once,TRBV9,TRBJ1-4,ASSEGDRADEKLF
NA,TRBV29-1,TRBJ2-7,SVEEVQLPTYEQY
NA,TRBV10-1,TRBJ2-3,ASSELTGTSGRRNADTQY